The table lists the clone carrying this TCR beta chain with many counts. Its antigen remains unknown. Clinical symptoms, serum thyroxine, TRAb, thyroid ultrasound and orbital computed tomography determined diagnosis. An approximately 9.8 ml volume of fresh peripheral blood provided the PBMCs. Per the germline V gene, CDR1 is KGHDR and CDR2 is SFDVKD. The CDR3 loop spans 15 amino acids. Germline trimming cut 0 bases from V and 6 bases from J; bases unmatched to any gene: 6. The data derive from a study of Graves' ophthalmopathy and Graves' hyperthyroidism. The TCR beta CDR3 regions underwent amplification from RNA transcripts. First-round RT-PCR used HTBI primers; second-round multiplex PCR followed. TCRdb re-derived calls from the multiplex PCR reads in MiXCR, one entry per CDR3 protein. Of hundreds of thousands of distinct CDR3 sequences in the sample, around 50% were seen once. Findings and limits, study-wide: Both a roughly 70% sensitivity and a 72.22% specificity characterized the model's predictions of ophthalmopathy progression.

This TCR was sampled from an adult man with Graves' ophthalmopathy. The sequencing input was peripheral blood. The rearrangement uses TRBV24-1 and TRBJ2-7; 8 bases align to TRBD1. CDR3 DNA sequence: TGTGCCACCAGTGATTTGGCAGGGGGCTCGGTCGAGCAGTACTTC. Translated, it gives CATSDLAGGSVEQYF.